This T cell receptor beta chain is from a study of cytomegalovirus exposure and HLA in healthy donors. Across the study: The same platform was used for the 120 validation repertoires and the 600 to 700 first-cohort repertoires, a later analysis reported.

Note on this clone: Antigen: not known.

Study-level results: In vitro, a few CMV-associated chains proved specific for CMV antigens. Published work reported that the classifier diagnosed cytomegalovirus status with high specificity and sensitivity.

The method was immunoSEQ multiplex PCR; TCRdb's version includes in-frame clones alone and lacks a portion of them. The table has 150,000 or so clones, 85% to 95% seen once; the top ten hold roughly 1.9%. The donors were part of the validation cohort of fewer than 150 subjects. That cohort was separate from the first cohort, which comprised 666 subjects. Germline V gene lookup returns CDR1 LNHDA and CDR2 SQIVND (reference sequence). The CDR3 sequence is 15 residues long. V was clipped by 7 bases and J by 6 bases; unmatched bases: 9. V usage is TRBV19 and J usage is TRBJ2-2; 9 bases map to TRBD1. Sequencing was done on a sample of PBMCs. The receptor comes from a man in his late teens or twenties in good health and CMV-seropositive. CDR3 nucleotides: TGTGCCAGTATCACGGGACAGGGTTCCGCCGGGGAGCTGTTTTTT. Its protein product is CASITGQGSAGELFF.